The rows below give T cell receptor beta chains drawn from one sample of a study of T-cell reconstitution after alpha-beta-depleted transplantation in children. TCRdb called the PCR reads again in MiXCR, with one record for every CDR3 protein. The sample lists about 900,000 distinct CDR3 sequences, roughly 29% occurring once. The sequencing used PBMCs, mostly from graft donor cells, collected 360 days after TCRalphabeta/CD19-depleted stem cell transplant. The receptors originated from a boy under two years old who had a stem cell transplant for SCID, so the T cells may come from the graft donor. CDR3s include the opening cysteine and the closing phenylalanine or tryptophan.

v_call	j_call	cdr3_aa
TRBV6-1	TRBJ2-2	CASRQVRGGTGELFF
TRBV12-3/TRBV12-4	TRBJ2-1	CASSFVYNEQFF
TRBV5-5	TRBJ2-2	CASSALAPNTGELFF
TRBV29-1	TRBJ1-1	CSGTYSTEAFF
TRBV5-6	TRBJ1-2	CASSLSEILLYGYTF
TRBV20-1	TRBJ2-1	CSARDSRGAYNEQFF
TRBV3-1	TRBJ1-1	CASSQWGYEAFF
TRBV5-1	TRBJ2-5	CASYSGRLQETQYF
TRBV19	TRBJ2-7	CASSSTPGTARGQYF
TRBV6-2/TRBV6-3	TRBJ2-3	CASRATGGSTDTQYF
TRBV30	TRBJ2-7	CAWSAPAATRTYEQYF
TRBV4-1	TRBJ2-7	CASSQVGLAAMAPYEQYF
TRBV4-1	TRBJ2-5	CASSQGGTPQYF
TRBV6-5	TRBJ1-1	CASSYGGWGMNTEAFF
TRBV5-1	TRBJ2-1	CASTLRGLQGNEQFF
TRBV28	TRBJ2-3	CASTQPGVSGADTDTQYF
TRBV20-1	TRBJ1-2	CSASPSTGPTSYGYTF
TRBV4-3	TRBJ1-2	CASSQEGAKNYGYTF
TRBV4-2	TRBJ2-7	CASSQGHSPLEQYF
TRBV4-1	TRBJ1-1	CASSQGAGGTTEAFF
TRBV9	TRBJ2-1	CASSVGDRTLEQFF
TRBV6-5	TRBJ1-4	CASSYGDRTNEKLFF
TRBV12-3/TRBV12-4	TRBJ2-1	CASSRGLAGGPNEQFF
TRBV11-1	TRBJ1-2	CASSLEATHYPYGYTF
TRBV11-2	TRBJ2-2	CASSLNGLNTGELFF
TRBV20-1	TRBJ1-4	CSARSGQGEKLFF